Here is one T cell receptor beta chain with its context. Its antigen is not identified. The data are from a study of T cells in Graves' hyperthyroidism and ophthalmopathy. Turning to the study itself: Once the initial diagnosis was made, peripheral blood was obtained before any treatment.

Hyperthyroidism patients were newly diagnosed, had disease duration under 2 months, and were aged 18 to 65 years. Criteria for exclusion of patients were uncontrolled infection, other autoimmune disease, pregnancy or lactation. With 0 bases removed from V and 8 bases from J, the gap between germline ends came to 13 bases. Germline CDR1 reads SGHDN; CDR2 reads FVKESK. This CDR3 spans 14 amino acids. Using RNA transcripts as the source, TCR beta CDR3 regions were amplified. Carried out on the TCR CDR3, a first-round RT-PCR used the HTBI primer set. TCRdb used MiXCR to reprocess the multiplex PCR reads, holding one entry per CDR3 protein. The sample includes roughly 740,000 distinct CDR3 sequences, roughly 17% seen only once; the top ten take approximately 8.4%. Whole-study findings and limits: A model built on 13 V-J features separated ophthalmopathy from stable hyperthyroidism.

The sample was blood. The receptor's source is a man younger than 35 with Graves' hyperthyroidism. The chain is built from TRBV14 and TRBJ1-2; tentative D call: TRBD1 (5 bases). The chain's CDR3 is CASSQDFGGSGYTF. CDR3 DNA: TGTGCCAGCAGCCAAGATTTCGGGGGAAGCGGCTACACCTTC.